These T cell receptor beta chains were read from a single sample in a study of cytomegalovirus exposure and HLA in healthy donors. TCRdb's table, derived via immunoSEQ multiplex PCR, lists solely in-frame clones and lacks some. The table has about 220,000 clones, around nine tenths seen once. What was sequenced was PBMCs. The receptors originated from a woman between 18 and 30 years old in good health and CMV-seronegative. Each CDR3 is given without its conserved first and last residue. The D gene is left open where the match is weak.

NA,TRBV7-2,ASSLGLAIRYEQY
NA,TRBV7-2,ASSSTGYGYT
TRBD1,TRBV11-2,ASSLRDRYTEAF
TRBD2,TRBV6-5,ASSSRTSRETQY
NA,TRBV6-4,ASSDVYGGPNTEAF
NA,TRBV11-2,ASSFQGNGYEQY
NA,TRBV6-1,ASSDEGEGQPQH
TRBD1,TRBV2,VTLRDRNSNEQF
NA,TRBV9,ASSQIVSGANVLT
TRBD2,TRBV13,ASSLRTSGPSSYNEQF
NA,TRBV29-1,SVYLADISYEQY
TRBD1,TRBV30,AWSGIGQENYGYT
NA,TRBV27,ASSLGLEGTEAF
TRBD2,TRBV14,ASSQDRGAGVAYNEQF
NA,TRBV20-1,SWGGTAEAF
TRBD1,TRBV7-9,ASSLTTGQSYGYT
TRBD1,TRBV28,ASSFSDREDEKLF
TRBD2,TRBV5-4,ASSFGGGPTETQY
TRBD1,TRBV4-2,ASSHNPTGALYEQY
NA,TRBV11-2,ASSLSGNYGYT
TRBD1,TRBV10-3,AISESVAKGTGRRLWTDTQY
TRBD2,TRBV7-6,ASSRTRGTDTQY
TRBD1,TRBV6-6,ASSYSRDRGRGYT
NA,TRBV27,ASGHRDSYEQY
TRBD1,TRBV2,ASVRDRGLNTEAF
TRBD2,TRBV5-1,ASSLGLLAVQETQY
TRBD2,TRBV25-1,ATASWGGQETQY